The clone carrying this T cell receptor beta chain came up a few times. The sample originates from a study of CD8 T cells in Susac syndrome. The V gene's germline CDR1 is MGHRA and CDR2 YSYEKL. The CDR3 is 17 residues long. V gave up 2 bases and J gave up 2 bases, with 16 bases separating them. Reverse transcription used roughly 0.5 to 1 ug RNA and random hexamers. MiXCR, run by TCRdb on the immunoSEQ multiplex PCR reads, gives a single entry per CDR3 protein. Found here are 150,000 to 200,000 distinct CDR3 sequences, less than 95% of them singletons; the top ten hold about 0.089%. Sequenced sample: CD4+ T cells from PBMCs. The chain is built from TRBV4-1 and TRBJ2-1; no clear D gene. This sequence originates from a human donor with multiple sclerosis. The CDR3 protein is CASSQQVVIQPYNEQFF. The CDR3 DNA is TGCGCCAGCAGCCAACAGGTCGTTATTCAGCCCTACAATGAGCAGTTCTTC.